Below are 29 T cell receptor beta chains sequenced from a single sample in a study of T cell repertoires in cytomegalovirus infection. Their recognized antigens are unknown. TCRdb called the reads again in MiXCR, with one record for every CDR3 protein. The sample records 700,000 to 850,000 distinct CDR3 sequences, 32% being singletons. This specimen was cultured CD8+ T cells from PBMCs, taken from culture after CMV antigen stimulation. These receptors were obtained from a human donor in good health (CMV status not recorded). Some clones in this sample may be carry-over from other donors' samples.

In this sample, this clonotype turned up a few times. The rearrangement links TRBV7-6 to TRBJ1-4, with 8 positions matching TRBD1. The CDR3 loop spans 15 amino acids. V lost 5 bases, J lost 2 bases, and 4 bases stayed unmatched. Germline CDR1 is SGHVS and CDR2 is FNYEAQ. The DNA of the CDR3 is TGTGCCAGCAGCCTAGACAGGGGCACTAATGAAAAACTGTTTTTT. This encodes CASSLDRGTNEKLFF.

In this sample, this clonotype turned up once. The DNA of the CDR3 is TGCGCCAGCAGTGAGGAGGGGAGGAGCTCCTACAATGAGCAGTTCTTC. This codes for CASSEEGRSSYNEQFF. V is TRBV10-2 and J is TRBJ2-1, with TRBD2 as a possible D gene (6 bases). Germline V gene data show CDR1 as WSHSY and CDR2 as SAAADI. Trimming pared 2 bases from V and 0 bases from J, leaving 11 bases between. The CDR3 is 16 residues long.

With regard to this clonotype: Possible read error: a much larger clone is one base away. The chain uses TRBV12-3 or TRBV12-4 and TRBJ2-7; D ambiguous. The V and J ends lost 1 base and 5 bases respectively, with 9 bases between them. The CDR3 runs to 13 residues. CDR3 in amino acids: CASSLDFGHEQYF. In DNA, the CDR3 is TGTGCCAGCAGTTTAGATTTCGGGCACGAGCAGTACTTC.

This clonotype occurred many times. The chain uses TRBV7-9 and TRBJ2-3; D may be TRBD1 or TRBD2 (5 bases each). V shed 5 bases and J shed 1 base, with 10 bases lying between them. The CDR3 sequence is 14 residues long. Germline V gene data show CDR1 as SEHNR and CDR2 as FQNEAQ (reference sequence). CDR3 in DNA: TGTGCCAGCAGCCACCGGGACGGCACAGATACGCAGTATTTT. This encodes CASSHRDGTDTQYF.

The chain combines TRBV29-1 with TRBJ2-1; the match to TRBD1 covers 8 bases. Losses at the gene ends were 3 bases for V and 8 bases for J; bases not matched to a gene: 12. Germline lookup yields CDR1 SQVTM and CDR2 ANQGSEA. This CDR3 contains 15 residues. CDR3 residues: CSVDNPGGAGDEQFF. For the CDR3, the DNA is TGCAGCGTTGACAATCCAGGGGGCGCCGGGGATGAGCAGTTCTTC.

The genes are TRBV11-2 and TRBJ1-1; D gene unclear. Trimming took off 5 bases at V and 5 bases at J, with 12 bases between the two ends. The CDR3 is made up of 13 amino acids. From germline, CDR1 is SGHAT and CDR2 FQNNGV. In nucleotides, the CDR3 is TGTGCCAGCAGCACTGGACCCCGGACTGAAGCTTTCTTT. Translated, it gives CASSTGPRTEAFF.

This clonotype was seen a handful of times. The rearrangement joins TRBV12-3 or TRBV12-4 to TRBJ2-6, with D possibly TRBD2 on 6 matching bases. V lost 3 bases, J lost 2 bases, and 20 bases lay in between. CDR3 size: 19 residues. CDR3 protein: CASSFILAGRSTGANVLTF. The CDR3 DNA sequence: TGTGCCAGCAGTTTTATCCTTGCGGGGCGGTCAACTGGGGCCAACGTCCTGACTTTC.

This clonotype was seen only a few times. The rearrangement links TRBV4-1 to TRBJ1-6; D unresolved. Germline CDR1 and CDR2: MGHRA and YSYEKL. The CDR3 runs 14 residues. Trimming removed 2 bases from V and 9 bases from J, with 11 bases in between. CDR3 sequence (DNA): TGCGCCAGCAGCCAAAGCGGCGGTGGTTCACCCCTCCACTTT. It yields the protein CASSQSGGGSPLHF.

About this clonotype: It may be a read error: a sequence one base away is much more abundant. The V gene is TRBV7-6, the J gene TRBJ1-5; perhaps TRBD1 as D (5 bases). Germline V lookup: CDR1 SGHVS, CDR2 FNYEAQ. This CDR3 is built from 15 residues. V was clipped by 5 bases and J by 7 bases, with 18 bases between them. The CDR3 is CASSPLDRVKQPQHF. The CDR3 region has the DNA TGTGCCAGCAGCCCACTCGACAGAGTCAAACAGCCCCAGCATTTT.

The CDR3 nucleotides are TGCAGTGCTCCTGACAAGGCCGCGGGGGGCTACACCTTC. Its protein is CSAPDKAAGGYTF. The chain joins TRBV20-1 to TRBJ1-2; D remains unclear. Germline CDR1 and CDR2: DFQATT and SNEGSKA (reference sequence). There are 13 residues in the CDR3. V was clipped by 5 bases and J by 8 bases, with 18 bases between them.

In DNA form, the CDR3 reads TGTGCCAGCACCGACGGGAAGGGGCTCGGCAAGGAAAAACTGTTTTTT. This encodes CASTDGKGLGKEKLFF. V is TRBV6-5 and J is TRBJ1-4; D might be TRBD1 (5 bases). The V and J ends lost 7 bases and 8 bases respectively, with 23 bases between them. This CDR3 region has 16 residues. The germline gives CDR1 MNHEY, CDR2 SVGAGI.

The table lists this clonotype with a few counts. The chain combines TRBV7-6 with TRBJ1-1; possibly TRBD1 for D (5 bases). V was pared by 7 bases and J by 4 bases, with 25 bases between. This CDR3 comprises 17 residues. Germline-derived CDR1 and CDR2 are SGHVS and FNYEAQ. The CDR3 here is CASTSSGDALNPTEAFF. The CDR3 coding sequence is TGTGCCAGCACCTCCTCGGGGGATGCCCTAAATCCCACTGAAGCTTTCTTT.

This clonotype was counted at least ten times. This sequence joins TRBV7-8 and TRBJ1-2; perhaps TRBD1 as D (6 bases). In germline, CDR1 is SGHVS, CDR2 FQNEAQ. The CDR3 covers 12 residues. The ends were cut back, 4 bases at V and 6 bases at J, with 9 bases in the middle. The CDR3 DNA reads TGTGCCAGCAGCTCGGGGGGCAATGGCTACACCTTC. This gives the protein CASSSGGNGYTF.

The J gene is TRBJ1-1, the V gene TRBV10-3; D gene unclear. Trimming cost V 0 bases and J 1 base, with 3 bases left between them. This CDR3 has 13 amino acids. Per the germline V gene, CDR1 is ENHRY and CDR2 is SYGVKD. CDR3 residues: CAISESQNTEAFF. CDR3 DNA: TGTGCCATCAGTGAGTCCCAGAACACTGAAGCTTTCTTT.

V usage is TRBV7-4 and J usage is TRBJ1-3; 7 bases map to TRBD1. Germline V gene lookup returns CDR1 SGHVT and CDR2 SQSDAQ. This CDR3 has 17 amino acids. J gave up 0 bases and V 3 bases, and 8 bases lay outside the gene matches. Written as DNA, the CDR3 is TGTGCCAGCAGCTTGAAGACAGGGAACCCCTCTGGAAACACCATATATTTT. It translates to CASSLKTGNPSGNTIYF.

V and J are TRBV6-1 and TRBJ2-5; 12 nucleotides align to TRBD2. This CDR3 is 16 amino acids long. Germline V gives CDR1 MNHNS, CDR2 SASEGT. The V segment lost 6 bases and the J segment 2 bases; nucleotides outside the gene matches: 7. CDR3 region: CASSPTSGGTQETQYF. CDR3 bases: TGTGCCAGCAGCCCGACTAGCGGGGGTACTCAAGAGACCCAGTACTTC.

This rearrangement joins TRBV15 to TRBJ1-2, with 7 positions matching TRBD1. The J segment lost 7 bases and the V segment lost 0 bases, leaving 8 bases of the junction unmatched. This CDR3 has 15 amino acids. Germline CDR1 and CDR2: LNHNV and YYDKDF (reference sequence). CDR3 protein: CATSRDEAGGTGYTF. The CDR3 nucleotides are TGTGCCACCAGCAGAGATGAGGCAGGGGGAACTGGCTACACCTTC.

This chain uses TRBV7-2 with TRBJ2-3; 9 positions match TRBD2. The junction had 9 bases not matched to a gene; V was cut back by 3 bases and J by 2 bases. Germline-derived CDR1 and CDR2 are SGHTA and FQGNSA. The CDR3 consists of 17 residues. In DNA, the CDR3 is TGTGCCAGCAGCTTCCTGACTAGCGGAACCCACACAGATACGCAGTATTTT. Translating gives CASSFLTSGTHTDTQYF.

The V gene is TRBV7-9, the J gene TRBJ1-1; D is perhaps TRBD1 (6 bases). The CDR3 loop spans 14 amino acids. CDR1 is SEHNR and CDR2 is FQNEAQ in the germline V gene (reference sequence). Trimming pared 5 bases from V and 1 base from J, leaving 11 bases between. CDR3 residues: CASSTGTRNTEAFF. CDR3 in DNA: TGTGCCAGCAGCACCGGGACAAGGAACACTGAAGCTTTCTTT. The entire variable domain, with the rest obtained from reference TRBV7-9 and TRBJ1-1, is as follows: DTGVSQNPRHKITKRGQNVTFRCDPISEHNRLYWYRQTLGQGPEFLTYFQNEAQLEKSRLLSDRFSAERPKGSFSTLEIQRTEQGDSAMYLCASSTGTRNTEAFFGQGTRLTVV.

The chain has TRBV7-2 and TRBJ2-2; TRBD2 matches at 14 bases. The CDR3 covers 17 residues. Germline V gene data show CDR1 as SGHTA and CDR2 as FQGNSA. The trim removed 1 base at V and 5 bases at J, leaving 3 bases unmatched. The CDR3 coding sequence is TGTGCCAGCAGCTTAGGGGGACTAGCGGGGGAAACCGGGGAGCTGTTTTTT. Its protein product is CASSLGGLAGETGELFF.

This clonotype has more than one count but fewer than ten. The chain links TRBV19 to TRBJ2-7, with TRBD1 matching 9 bases. This CDR3 is 18 amino acids long. The germline V gene has CDR1 LNHDA and CDR2 SQIVND (reference sequence). V was pared by 3 bases and J by 1 base, with 13 bases of the junction left unmatched. The CDR3 sequence: CASSIPDPGQGHSYEQYV. CDR3 in DNA: TGTGCCAGTAGTATCCCGGACCCGGGACAGGGTCATTCCTACGAGCAGTACGTC.

CDR3 sequence: CASSLGAGGAFRHGYTF. The CDR3 DNA follows: TGTGCCAGCAGTTTAGGGGCAGGGGGCGCGTTCAGGCATGGCTACACCTTC. The genes are TRBV27 and TRBJ1-2; 8 bases agree with TRBD1. The CDR3 runs to 17 residues. Trimming cost V 2 bases and J 6 bases; bases outside gene matches: 14. Germline CDR1 is MNHEY and CDR2 is SMNVEV (reference sequence).

V usage is TRBV2 and J usage is TRBJ1-1; D not certain. V shed 1 base and J shed 0 bases, with 9 bases lying between them. The CDR3 length is 15 residues. Germline CDR1 reads SNHLY; CDR2 reads FYNNEI. The CDR3 here is CASSEGRSMNTEAFF. The CDR3 coding sequence is TGTGCCAGCAGTGAAGGCAGATCAATGAACACTGAAGCTTTCTTT. Full variable domain (outside the CDR3, taken from reference TRBV2 and TRBJ1-1): EPEVTQTPSHQVTQMGQEVILRCVPISNHLYFYWYRQILGQKVEFLVSFYNNEISEKSEIFDDQFSVERPDGSNFTLKIRSTKLEDSAMYFCASSEGRSMNTEAFFGQGTRLTVV.

This clonotype has more than one count but fewer than ten. The J gene is TRBJ1-1, the V gene TRBV7-9; possibly TRBD1 for D (6 bases). Germline CDR1 SEHNR, CDR2 FQNEAQ (reference sequence). This CDR3 has 17 residues. V was pared by 4 bases and J by 3 bases, with 21 bases between. CDR3 protein: CASSSMTGFLGDTEAFF. In DNA, the CDR3 is TGTGCCAGCAGCTCCATGACAGGATTCCTCGGGGACACTGAAGCTTTCTTT.

This clonotype was observed a few times. The rearrangement uses TRBV12-3 or TRBV12-4 and TRBJ1-2; D not resolved. The CDR3 is made up of 15 amino acids. V was shortened by 0 bases and J by 2 bases, with 10 bases between the two germline ends. For the CDR3, the DNA is TGTGCCAGCAGTTTAGCGGCTCCAGCCAACTATGGCTACACCTTC. This gives the protein CASSLAAPANYGYTF.

This clonotype has more than one count but fewer than ten. The chain employs TRBV29-1 and TRBJ1-2, with a tentative D call TRBD1 (6 bases). Trimming took 6 bases from V and 7 from J, leaving 15 bases between them. In germline, CDR1 is SQVTM, CDR2 ANQGSEA. The CDR3 totals 12 residues. The CDR3 reads CSVKQGGGGYTF. DNA of the CDR3: TGCAGCGTAAAACAGGGAGGAGGTGGCTACACCTTC.

This clonotype was seen more than once but under ten times. The chain uses TRBV25-1 and TRBJ2-5, with no clear D. There are 15 residues in the CDR3. V was shortened by 1 base and J by 5 bases, with 14 bases between the two germline ends. Germline values: CDR1 MGHDK, CDR2 SYGVNS. The CDR3 reads CASSEWSYLGETQYF. CDR3 in DNA: TGTGCCAGCAGTGAATGGTCGTACTTAGGCGAGACCCAGTACTTC. Supplemented by reference TRBV25-1 and TRBJ2-5, the full variable domain reads EADIYQTPRYLVIGTGKKITLECSQTMGHDKMYWYQQDPGMELHLIHYSYGVNSTEKGDLSSESTVSRIRTEHFPLTLESARPSHTSQYLCASSEWSYLGETQYFGPGTRLLVL.

This clonotype appeared a few times. V usage is TRBV11-2 and J usage is TRBJ1-5; D perhaps matches TRBD1 (5 bases). The CDR3 runs 17 residues. Germline V gene lookup returns CDR1 SGHAT and CDR2 FQNNGV. V lost 4 bases, J lost 0 bases, and 16 bases lay in between. CDR3 amino acids: CASSSGRRTNSNQPQHF. The CDR3 DNA reads TGTGCCAGCAGCTCGGGGCGCCGAACTAATAGCAATCAGCCCCAGCATTTT.

This clonotype was seen a few times. The V and J genes are TRBV6-2 or TRBV6-3 and TRBJ1-5; 7 nucleotides align to TRBD1. The CDR3 is made up of 15 amino acids. Germline V lookup: CDR1 MNHEY, CDR2 SVGEGT. Germline trimming cut 5 bases from V and 4 bases from J; bases unmatched to any gene: 8. The CDR3 coding sequence is TGTGCCAGCAGTCACAACAGGGGTCCAAATCAGCCCCAGCATTTT. This gives the protein CASSHNRGPNQPQHF.